This T cell receptor beta chain was identified during a study of blood T cell repertoires in COVID-19. On the study more broadly: T cells, B-cell-depleted T cells, or PBMCs provided the cDNA or gDNA that served as material.

The CDR3 consists of 11 residues. Germline lookup yields CDR1 MDHEN and CDR2 SYDVKM. V was clipped by 11 bases and J by 0 bases, with 7 bases between them. Seattle patient enrollment occurred during active infection, with longitudinal follow-up thereafter. Profiling relied on immunoSEQ multiplex PCR, and the TCRdb table lists in-frame clones only, not all of them. Of roughly 410,000 clones listed, around 89% are singletons. This clone appeared once. This clonotype originated in a woman between 40 and 55 years old with COVID-19, enrolled during active disease. Sequenced material: peripheral blood. The genes are TRBV28 and TRBJ1-1, with D unresolved. The CDR3 coding sequence is TGTGCCGCGACATTGAACACTGAAGCTTTCTTT. Translated, it gives CAATLNTEAFF. Supplemented by reference TRBV28 and TRBJ1-1, the full variable domain reads DVKVTQSSRYLVKRTGEKVFLECVQDMDHENMFWYRQDPGLGLRLIYFSYDVKMKEKGDIPEGYSVSREKKERFSLILESASTNQTSMYLCAATLNTEAFFGQGTRLTVV.